The 25 T cell receptor beta chains in this list originate from one sample, sequenced in a study of T-cell memory formation after mild COVID-19. One entry per CDR3 protein results from TCRdb running MiXCR on the 5' RACE reads. The sample consists of about 140,000 distinct CDR3 sequences, more than 13% of them appearing once. Sequencing was performed on PBMCs or a T cell subset sorted from them (not recorded which). The receptors come from an adult woman who had mild COVID-19 (a few samples of this study predate the infection). Cell type and time point are not known.

The chain employs TRBV5-5 and TRBJ1-2, with TRBD1 matching 9 bases. Germline values: CDR1 SGHKS, CDR2 YYEKEE (reference sequence). The CDR3 spans 14 residues. Trimming at V came to 4 bases and at J to 4 bases, leaving 5 bases not matched to a gene. The CDR3 region is CASSQGTGTYGYTF. CDR3 in DNA: TGTGCCAGCAGCCAAGGGACAGGGACCTATGGCTACACCTTC. Full variable domain (rest looked up from reference TRBV5-5 and TRBJ1-2): DAGVTQSPTHLIKTRGQQVTLRCSPISGHKSVSWYQQVLGQGPQFIFQYYEKEERGRGNFPDRFSARQFPNYSSELNVNALLLGDSALYLCASSQGTGTYGYTFGSGTRLTVV.

This clonotype has a handful of counts. The rearrangement uses TRBV4-3 and TRBJ2-1, with TRBD1 as a possible D gene (6 bases). Germline-derived CDR1 and CDR2 are LGHNA and YSLEER. The CDR3 contains 14 residues. V was pared by 0 bases and J by 9 bases, with 12 bases between. For the CDR3, the DNA is TGCGCCAGCAGCCAAGAGGGCAGGGGAACTGAGCAGTTCTTC. This sequence encodes CASSQEGRGTEQFF.

The rearrangement uses TRBV7-8 and TRBJ2-7; D is undetermined. Germline CDR1 and CDR2: SGHVS and FQNEAQ. This CDR3 region has 13 residues. Trimming pared 1 base from V and 2 bases from J, leaving 6 bases between. CDR3 bases: TGTGCCAGCAGCTTAGTTCAGCCCTACGAGCAGTACTTC. This translates into CASSLVQPYEQYF.

J is TRBJ2-1 and V is TRBV7-9; 9 nucleotides line up with TRBD2. Trimming cost V 1 base and J 1 base; bases outside gene matches: 2. In germline, CDR1 is SEHNR, CDR2 FQNEAQ (reference sequence). The CDR3 is 16 residues long. The CDR3, as DNA: TGTGCCAGCAGCTTAGTAGCGGGGGCGTCCTACAATGAGCAGTTCTTC. Its translation: CASSLVAGASYNEQFF.

This clonotype was detected a few times. The genes are TRBV4-1 and TRBJ2-4, with TRBD1 identical over 10 bases. The CDR3 is 16 amino acids. Germline CDR1 is MGHRA and CDR2 is YSYEKL. Trimming removed 1 base from V and 15 bases from J; junction bases left unmatched: 15. CDR3 sequence: CASSQVHSGQGTLRYF. CDR3 nucleotide sequence: TGCGCCAGCAGCCAAGTCCATTCGGGACAGGGGACATTGAGGTACTTC.

This clonotype was counted only a few times. V gene TRBV20-1 combines with J gene TRBJ2-3, with 11 bases that match TRBD2. Germline lookup yields CDR1 DFQATT and CDR2 SNEGSKA (reference sequence). After removal of 6 bases from V and 1 base from J, the junction contained 15 bases not matched to a gene. This CDR3 is 18 amino acids long. In DNA form, the CDR3 reads TGCAGTGCAGGGGGACTAGCGGTTGGGTTTGTTGGCACAGATACGCAGTATTTT. This codes for CSAGGLAVGFVGTDTQYF.

The table lists this clonotype with a few counts. Here the CDR3 reads CASSQDRGGGNTIYF. In DNA form, the CDR3 reads TGCGCCAGCAGCCAAGACAGGGGAGGTGGAAACACCATATATTTT. The chain couples TRBV4-1 to TRBJ1-3; weak D call: TRBD1 (6 bases). Germline V lookup: CDR1 MGHRA, CDR2 YSYEKL. V lost 0 bases and J 3 bases, leaving 9 bases between the germline ends. The CDR3 totals 15 residues.

This clonotype showed up just a few times. V usage is TRBV10-2 and J usage is TRBJ1-2; D is uncertain. V dropped 2 bases and J dropped 2 bases, with 6 bases sitting between them. The germline gives CDR1 WSHSY, CDR2 SAAADI. The CDR3 runs to 13 residues. In nucleotides, the CDR3 is TGCGCCAGCAGTGAGGAGTTCAACTATGGCTACACCTTC. It encodes CASSEEFNYGYTF.

The genes are TRBV18 and TRBJ2-7; no definite D call. Between the trimmed V and J ends, which lost 3 bases and 0 bases, there was a span of 12 bases. Germline CDR1 and CDR2: KGHSH and LQKENI. This CDR3 is 15 amino acids long. The CDR3 DNA is TGTGCCAGCTCACCGGAACAGTCGAACTCCTACGAGCAGTACTTC. Translation gives CASSPEQSNSYEQYF.

At least ten counts were recorded for this clonotype. This sequence joins TRBV7-2 and TRBJ1-1; 7 bases map to TRBD1. The CDR3 runs 17 residues. V gave up 5 bases and J gave up 1 base; unmatched junction bases: 13. In germline, CDR1 is SGHTA, CDR2 FQGNSA. The CDR3 region is CASSHLDRATTNTEAFF. CDR3 nucleotide sequence: TGTGCCAGCAGCCACCTTGACAGGGCCACGACGAACACTGAAGCTTTCTTT.

The sample holds a few counts of this clonotype. The genes are TRBV5-6 and TRBJ1-2; D possibly corresponds to TRBD1 (6 bases). The germline V gene encodes CDR1 SGHDT and CDR2 YYEEEE. The CDR3 contains 15 residues. Deletions cut 4 bases from V and 0 bases from J, with 13 bases between. CDR3 sequence reads: CASSPGGGTNYGYTF. The CDR3 nucleotides are TGTGCCAGCAGCCCTGGGGGCGGTACTAACTATGGCTACACCTTC.

This clonotype was counted at least ten times. The chain uses TRBV5-1 and TRBJ2-7; D is unclear. V lost 0 bases and J 5 bases, leaving 6 bases between the germline ends. There are 12 residues in the CDR3. Germline CDR1 is SGHRS and CDR2 is YFSETQ. DNA for the CDR3: TGCGCCAGCAGCTTGGAGTTCGACGAGCAGTACTTC. The encoded protein is CASSLEFDEQYF. The entire variable domain, with the rest obtained from reference TRBV5-1 and TRBJ2-7, is as follows: KAGVTQTPRYLIKTRGQQVTLSCSPISGHRSVSWYQQTPGQGLQFLFEYFSETQRNKGNFPGRFSGRQFSNSRSEMNVSTLELGDSALYLCASSLEFDEQYFGPGTRLTVT.

This chain connects TRBV4-3 to TRBJ2-2; 10 nucleotides align to TRBD2. V dropped 0 bases and J dropped 3; count of bases not matched to a gene: 4. The CDR3 sequence is 17 residues long. Germline V CDR1 and CDR2: LGHNA, YSLEER. CDR3 region: CASSQDWTSGHTGELFF. The CDR3 nucleotides read TGCGCCAGCAGCCAAGATTGGACTAGCGGCCACACCGGGGAGCTGTTTTTT.

This sequence joins TRBV4-3 and TRBJ2-7, with TRBD1 identical over 7 bases. The CDR3 consists of 15 residues. V lost 4 bases and J lost 4; bases outside the gene matches: 10. Germline CDR1 LGHNA, CDR2 YSLEER. DNA of the CDR3: TGCGCCAGCAGCCTGGACAGGAGAGGACAATACGAGCAGTACTTC. The encoded protein is CASSLDRRGQYEQYF.

This clonotype has just a few counts. The chain uses TRBV12-3 or TRBV12-4 and TRBJ2-3; unclear D gene. Trimming pared 2 bases from V and 4 bases from J, leaving 10 bases between. The length of the CDR3 is 14 residues. CDR3 DNA sequence: TGTGCCAGCAGTTTACCCTTAAACCCAGATACGCAGTATTTT. It encodes CASSLPLNPDTQYF.

Only a few counts were recorded for this clonotype. The rearrangement links TRBV6-4 to TRBJ2-7; no firm D call. CDR3 size: 13 residues. Germline CDR1 and CDR2: MRHNA and SNTAGT. With 10 bases removed from V and 5 bases from J, the gap between germline ends came to 18 bases. The CDR3 reads CAIVIRQSHEQYF. CDR3 coding DNA: TGTGCCATCGTTATTCGGCAATCGCACGAGCAGTACTTC.

This clonotype was counted at least ten times. CDR3 coding DNA: TGCGCCAGCAGCCAAGAGACAGGGAGTCCCACCTACGAGCAGTACTTC. It translates to CASSQETGSPTYEQYF. The chain carries TRBV4-1 and TRBJ2-7; 7 bases align to TRBD1. Germline V CDR1 and CDR2: MGHRA, YSYEKL. With V trimmed by 0 bases and J by 2 bases, 7 bases remained unmatched. The CDR3 is 16 amino acids.

This chain connects TRBV4-1 to TRBJ1-5, with no clear D. The CDR3 runs 16 residues. The germline V gene encodes CDR1 MGHRA and CDR2 YSYEKL. V lost 4 bases to trimming and J lost 5 bases, with 18 bases between them. CDR3 in DNA: TGCGCCAGCAGCCTTTCTACGGCCAATAGAGATCAGCCCCAGCATTTT. Translated: CASSLSTANRDQPQHF.

The rearrangement joins TRBV7-3 to TRBJ2-2; D is tentatively TRBD1 or TRBD2 (5 bases each). This CDR3 is 14 amino acids long. Trimming stripped 3 bases from V and 3 bases from J, with 8 bases between. Germline V gene sequence: CDR1 SGHTA, CDR2 FQGTGA. This CDR3 is CASSFGAYTGELFF. As DNA, the CDR3 is TGTGCCAGCAGCTTCGGGGCTTACACCGGGGAGCTGTTTTTT. Looking up the rest from reference TRBV7-3 and TRBJ2-2 gives the full variable domain: GAGVSQTPSNKVTEKGKYVELRCDPISGHTALYWYRQSLGQGPEFLIYFQGTGAADDSGLPNDRFFAVRPEGSVSTLKIQRTERGDSAVYLCASSFGAYTGELFFGEGSRLTVL.

Many counts were recorded for this clonotype. The V and J genes are TRBV3-1 and TRBJ2-5; D is unresolved. CDR1 LGHDT and CDR2 YNNKEL come from the germline V gene (reference sequence). V lost 4 bases, J lost 5 bases, and 8 bases lay in between. The CDR3 is 12 amino acids. The CDR3: CASSLRVETQYF. The DNA of the CDR3 is TGTGCCAGCAGCCTACGGGTGGAGACCCAGTACTTC.

This chain uses TRBV12-3 or TRBV12-4 with TRBJ2-7; perhaps TRBD1 as D (6 bases). This CDR3 contains 12 residues. Deletions cut 1 base from V and 6 bases from J, with 7 bases between. The CDR3 here is CASSLGTAEQYF. CDR3 DNA: TGTGCCAGCAGTTTAGGGACAGCCGAGCAGTACTTC.

The rearrangement joins TRBV9 to TRBJ2-1, with 9 bases aligning to TRBD2. Trimming cost V 4 bases and J 7 bases; bases outside gene matches: 6. This CDR3 has 14 residues. Looked up from germline, CDR1 is SGDLS and CDR2 is YYNGEE. This CDR3 reads CASSPTTSGNEQFF. CDR3 nucleotides: TGTGCCAGCAGCCCGACGACTAGCGGTAATGAGCAGTTCTTC.

This chain links TRBV9 with TRBJ2-1; TRBD2 matches at 13 bases. The germline gives CDR1 SGDLS, CDR2 YYNGEE. There are 17 residues in the CDR3. With V trimmed by 5 bases and J by 8 bases, 13 bases remained unmatched. The CDR3 DNA sequence: TGTGCCAGCAGTGCCGGGGGACTAGCGGGACCTCGGGATGAGCAGTTCTTC. This sequence encodes CASSAGGLAGPRDEQFF.

The chain is built from TRBV19 and TRBJ1-1; D is possibly TRBD1 (6 bases). The CDR3 is 12 residues long. V shed 6 bases and J shed 6 bases, with 11 bases lying between them. Germline values: CDR1 LNHDA, CDR2 SQIVND (reference sequence). The CDR3 sequence is CASRQGLAEAFF. In nucleotides, the CDR3 is TGTGCCAGTAGGCAGGGGCTAGCTGAAGCTTTCTTT.

The chain has TRBV12-3 or TRBV12-4 and TRBJ2-3, with D unclear. Deletions cut 3 bases from V and 2 bases from J, with 9 bases between. The CDR3 extends over 14 amino acids. CDR3 sequence: CASSFARYTDTQYF. The DNA for the CDR3 is TGTGCCAGCAGTTTTGCCAGGTACACAGATACGCAGTATTTT.